This T cell receptor beta chain was sequenced during a study of T cells in Graves' hyperthyroidism and ophthalmopathy. Study outcomes and limitations: The majority of expanded thyroid clonotypes above 0.001 also appeared in blood.

The table lists this clonotype with a few counts. Antigen: not known. The diagnostic basis comprised clinical symptoms, serum thyroxine and TRAb, thyroid ultrasound and orbital computed tomography. Germline V gene data show CDR1 as MNHEY and CDR2 as SMNVEV (reference sequence). The CDR3 spans 14 residues. Trimming took 5 bases from V and 4 from J, leaving 12 bases between them. The TCR beta CDR3 regions underwent amplification using RNA transcripts as the source. HTBI primers were the set used in a first-round RT-PCR of the TCR CDR3. TCRdb re-called the multiplex PCR reads with MiXCR, one entry per CDR3 protein. In the table there are 550,000 to 850,000 distinct CDR3 sequences, 18% of which are singletons.

The receptor was derived from a woman aged 50 to 60 with Graves' hyperthyroidism that later progressed to Graves' ophthalmopathy. The chain has TRBV27 and TRBJ2-1; D is possibly TRBD1 (6 bases). Sequenced material: blood. The chain's CDR3 is CASSKDSRYNEQFF. CDR3 DNA: TGTGCCAGCAGTAAGGACAGCCGGTACAATGAGCAGTTCTTC.